A single TCR beta chain is shown here with its context. What it recognizes is unknown. The data stem from a study of cytomegalovirus exposure and HLA in healthy donors. The CDR3 runs to 16 residues. The V gene's germline CDR1 is SGHAT and CDR2 FQNNGV. J lost 2 bases, V lost 3 bases, and 7 bases had no gene match. The PCR contained 60 Vbeta and 13 Jbeta primers. Data came from immunoSEQ multiplex PCR; TCRdb stores just in-frame clones and leaves some out. The table lists around 140,000 clones, about 77% of them singletons. The study, taken as a whole, reports: Sequencing likely caused a cluster of highly shared sequence variants.

The gene calls are TRBV11-2 and TRBJ2-1, with 7 bases matching TRBD1. This TCR came from a male donor in good health and CMV-seronegative. The sequencing input was PBMCs. CDR3 sequence: CASSLLGTVTYNEQFF. For the CDR3, the DNA is TGTGCCAGCAGCTTGTTAGGGACAGTGACCTACAATGAGCAGTTCTTC.